This T cell receptor beta chain was obtained from a study of CD8 T cells in ankylosing spondylitis. TCRdb redid the calling of the 5' RACE reads with MiXCR, one entry per CDR3 protein. The profile shows around 210,000 distinct CDR3 sequences, roughly 8.2% of them singletons. The CDR3 sequence is 12 residues long. V shed 4 bases and J shed 6 bases, with 11 bases lying between them. CDR1 and CDR2 from the germline V gene are SGHKS and YYEKEE (reference sequence). This clonotype appeared many times. The rearrangement links TRBV5-5 to TRBJ2-7; D is uncertain. The receptor's source is a female donor with ankylosing spondylitis or in good health (not recorded which). Specimen: blood, either unsorted or a sorted T cell fraction (not recorded which). The chain's CDR3 is CASSTTTGEQYF. DNA for the CDR3: TGTGCCAGCAGCACGACCACGGGCGAGCAGTACTTC.